This record concerns one T cell receptor (beta chain) sequence. The antigen is not known. As for time point: newly diagnosed GD, antithyroid drugs for less than 3 months. Scientists built the TCR library using RNA that was extracted from PBMCs. This sample was included in a study of regulatory T cells in long-lasting Graves disease. Building of the TCR beta libraries involved iRepertoire HTBI primers and Arm-PCR of CDR3 regions. TCRdb fed the multiplex PCR reads into MiXCR, producing one record per CDR3 protein. Among about 470,000 distinct CDR3 sequences listed, about 15% were seen once. Study-wide results and limits: Those with persistent Graves' had less TCR diversity than newly diagnosed patients.

CDR3 length: 15 amino acids. Germline loops: CDR1 SGHTA, CDR2 FQGTGA. Unmatched junction bases numbered 8, after V lost 2 bases and J lost 5 bases. These data were also reused for a study on T cells in Graves' hyperthyroidism and ophthalmopathy. According to that study: First-round RT-PCR targeting the TCR CDR3 was performed with the HTBI primer set.

Sample: peripheral blood mononuclear cells (PBMCs), taken at new diagnosis, from a patient treated with antithyroid drugs. V usage is TRBV7-3 and J usage is TRBJ1-2; 7 nucleotides match TRBD1. This TCR derives from a woman aged 25 to 39 with Graves disease. The CDR3: CASSLGSGTAYGYTF. The CDR3 region has the DNA TGTGCCAGCAGCTTAGGCTCCGGGACAGCATATGGCTACACCTTC. The variable domain in full, completed from reference TRBV7-3 and TRBJ1-2, reads GAGVSQTPSNKVTEKGKYVELRCDPISGHTALYWYRQSLGQGPEFLIYFQGTGAADDSGLPNDRFFAVRPEGSVSTLKIQRTERGDSAVYLCASSLGSGTAYGYTFGSGTRLTVV.